This record looks at one TCR beta chain sequence and its context. The data derive from a study of T cell changes during pregnancy in multiple sclerosis. The CDR3 runs 12 residues. Trimming shortened V by 5 bases and J by 5 bases, and 9 bases separated the two germline ends. Germline assignment: CDR1 SGHVS and CDR2 FQNEAQ. Clones were sequenced by immunoSEQ multiplex PCR, and TCRdb holds only the in-frame ones, with some missing. The data contain 60,000 to 85,000 clones, around 90% of them singletons. The receptor comes from a female donor in good health, enrolled as a control in a pregnancy study. This chain uses TRBV7-8 with TRBJ1-2; tentative D call: TRBD1 (5 bases). This sample comprised peripheral blood, obtained in the second trimester of pregnancy. The CDR3 DNA reads as TGTGCCAGCAGCCCGCAGGGTTATGGCTACACCTTC. Amino acid sequence: CASSPQGYGYTF.